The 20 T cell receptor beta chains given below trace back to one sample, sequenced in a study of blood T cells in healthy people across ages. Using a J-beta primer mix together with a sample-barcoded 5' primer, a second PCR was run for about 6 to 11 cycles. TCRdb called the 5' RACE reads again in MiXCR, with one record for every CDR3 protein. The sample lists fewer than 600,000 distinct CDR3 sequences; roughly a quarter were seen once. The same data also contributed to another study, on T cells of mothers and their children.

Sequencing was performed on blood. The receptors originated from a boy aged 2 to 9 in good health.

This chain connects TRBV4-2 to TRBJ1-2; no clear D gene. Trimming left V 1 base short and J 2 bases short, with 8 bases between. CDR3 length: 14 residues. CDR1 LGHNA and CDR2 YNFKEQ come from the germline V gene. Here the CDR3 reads CASSQGLGNYGYTF. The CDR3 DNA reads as TGTGCCAGCAGCCAAGGGCTGGGGAACTATGGCTACACCTTC.

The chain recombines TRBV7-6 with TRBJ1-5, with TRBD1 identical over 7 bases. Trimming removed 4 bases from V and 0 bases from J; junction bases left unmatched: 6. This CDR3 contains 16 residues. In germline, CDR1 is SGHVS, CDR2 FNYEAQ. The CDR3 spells CASSSSTGYSNQPQHF. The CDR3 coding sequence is TGTGCCAGCAGCTCCTCGACAGGGTATAGCAATCAGCCCCAGCATTTT.

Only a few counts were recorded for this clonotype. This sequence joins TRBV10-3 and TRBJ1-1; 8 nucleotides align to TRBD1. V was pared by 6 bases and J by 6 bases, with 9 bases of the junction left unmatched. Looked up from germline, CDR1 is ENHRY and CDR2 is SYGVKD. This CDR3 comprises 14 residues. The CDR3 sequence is CAIRAGQEGAEAFF. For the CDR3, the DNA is TGTGCCATCAGGGCGGGACAGGAGGGGGCTGAAGCTTTCTTT.

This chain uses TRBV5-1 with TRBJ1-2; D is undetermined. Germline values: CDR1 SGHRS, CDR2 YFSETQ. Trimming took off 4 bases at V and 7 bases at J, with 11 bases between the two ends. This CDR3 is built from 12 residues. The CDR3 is CASSAWTGGYTF. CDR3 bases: TGCGCCAGCAGCGCCTGGACGGGTGGCTACACCTTC.

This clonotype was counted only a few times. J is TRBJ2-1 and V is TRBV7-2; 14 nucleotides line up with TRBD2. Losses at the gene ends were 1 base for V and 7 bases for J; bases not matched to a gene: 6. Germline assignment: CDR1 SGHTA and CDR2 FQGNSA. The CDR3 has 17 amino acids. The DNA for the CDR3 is TGTGCCAGCAGCTTAGATTCTGGGACTAGCGGGAGAAATGAGCAGTTCTTC. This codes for CASSLDSGTSGRNEQFF.

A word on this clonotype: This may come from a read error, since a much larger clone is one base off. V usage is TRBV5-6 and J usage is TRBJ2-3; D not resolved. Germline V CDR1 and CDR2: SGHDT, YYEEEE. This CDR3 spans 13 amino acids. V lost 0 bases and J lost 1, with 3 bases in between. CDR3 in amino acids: CASSLVRTDTQYF. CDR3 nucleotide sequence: TGTGCCAGCAGCTTGGTTCGCACAGATACGCAGTATTTT. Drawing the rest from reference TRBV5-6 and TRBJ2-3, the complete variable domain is DAGVTQSPTHLIKTRGQQVTLRCSPKSGHDTVSWYQQALGQGPQFIFQYYEEEERQRGNFPDRFSGHQFPNYSSELNVNALLLGDSALYLCASSLVRTDTQYFGPGTRLTVL.

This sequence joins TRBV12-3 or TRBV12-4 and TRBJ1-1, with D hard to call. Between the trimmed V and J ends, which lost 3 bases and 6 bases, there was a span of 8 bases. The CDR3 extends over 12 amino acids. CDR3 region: CASSFPGSEAFF. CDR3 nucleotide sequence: TGTGCCAGCAGTTTTCCGGGCTCTGAAGCTTTCTTT.

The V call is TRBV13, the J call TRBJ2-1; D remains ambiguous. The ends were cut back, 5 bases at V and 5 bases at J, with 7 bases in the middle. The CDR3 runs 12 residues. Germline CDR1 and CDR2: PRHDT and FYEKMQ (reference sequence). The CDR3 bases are TGTGCCAGCAGCCACACCAACAATGAGCAGTTCTTC. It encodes CASSHTNNEQFF.

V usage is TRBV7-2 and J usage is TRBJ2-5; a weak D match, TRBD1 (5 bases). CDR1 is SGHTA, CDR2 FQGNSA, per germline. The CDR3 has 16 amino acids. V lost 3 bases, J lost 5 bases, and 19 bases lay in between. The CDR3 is CASSFVSGIGSETQYF. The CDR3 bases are TGTGCCAGCAGCTTTGTTTCAGGGATAGGGTCCGAGACCCAGTACTTC.

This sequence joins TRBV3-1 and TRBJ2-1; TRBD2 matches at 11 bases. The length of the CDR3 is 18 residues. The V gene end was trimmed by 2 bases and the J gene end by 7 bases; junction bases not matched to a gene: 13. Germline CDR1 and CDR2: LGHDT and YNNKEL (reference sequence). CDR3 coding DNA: TGTGCCAGCAGCCAAAGACCCCTCACTAGCGGGGGCGGAAATGAGCAGTTCTTC. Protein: CASSQRPLTSGGGNEQFF.

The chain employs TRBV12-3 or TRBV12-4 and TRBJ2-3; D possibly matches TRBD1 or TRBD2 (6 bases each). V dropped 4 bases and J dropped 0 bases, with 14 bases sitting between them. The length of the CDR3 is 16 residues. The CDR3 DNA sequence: TGTGCCAGCAGTTCCTATTCCGGGGGCAGCACAGATACGCAGTATTTT. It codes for CASSSYSGGSTDTQYF.

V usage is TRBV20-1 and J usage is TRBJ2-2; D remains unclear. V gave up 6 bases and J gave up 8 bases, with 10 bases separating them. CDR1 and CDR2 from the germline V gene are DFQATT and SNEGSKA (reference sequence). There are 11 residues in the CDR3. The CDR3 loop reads CSAPWRGELFF. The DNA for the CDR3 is TGCAGTGCCCCATGGCGGGGGGAGCTGTTTTTT.

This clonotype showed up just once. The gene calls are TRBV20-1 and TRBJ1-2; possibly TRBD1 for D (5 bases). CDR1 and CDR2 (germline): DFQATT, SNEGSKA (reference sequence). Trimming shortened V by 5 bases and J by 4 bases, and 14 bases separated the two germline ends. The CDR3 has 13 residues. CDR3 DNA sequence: TGCAGTGCTCCAGAGACAGTCAGCTATGGCTACACCTTC. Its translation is CSAPETVSYGYTF.

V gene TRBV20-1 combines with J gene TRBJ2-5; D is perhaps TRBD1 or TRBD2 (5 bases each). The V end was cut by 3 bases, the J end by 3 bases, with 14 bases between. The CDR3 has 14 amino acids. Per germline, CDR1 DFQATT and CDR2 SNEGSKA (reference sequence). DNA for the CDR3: TGCAGTGCTAGGGATGGGGACGGTGAAGAGACCCAGTACTTC. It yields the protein CSARDGDGEETQYF.

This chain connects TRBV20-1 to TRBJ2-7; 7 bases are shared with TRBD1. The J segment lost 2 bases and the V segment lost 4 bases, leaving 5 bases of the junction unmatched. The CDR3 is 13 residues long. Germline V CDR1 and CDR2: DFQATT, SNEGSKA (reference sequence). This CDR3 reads CSATATGAYEQYF. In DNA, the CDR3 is TGCAGTGCTACCGCCACAGGGGCCTACGAGCAGTACTTC.

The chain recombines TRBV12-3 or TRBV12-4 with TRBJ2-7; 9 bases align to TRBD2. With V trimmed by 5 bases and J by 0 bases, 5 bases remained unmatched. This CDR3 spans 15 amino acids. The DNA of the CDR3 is TGTGCCAGCAGTAGTAGCGGGAGTAGCTCCTACGAGCAGTACTTC. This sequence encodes CASSSSGSSSYEQYF.

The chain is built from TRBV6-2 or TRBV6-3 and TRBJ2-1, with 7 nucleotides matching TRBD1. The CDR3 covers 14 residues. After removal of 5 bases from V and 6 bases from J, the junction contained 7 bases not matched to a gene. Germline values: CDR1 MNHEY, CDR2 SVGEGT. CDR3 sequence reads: CASSRGGLGNEQFF. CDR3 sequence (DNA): TGTGCCAGCAGTAGAGGGGGCCTAGGCAATGAGCAGTTCTTC.

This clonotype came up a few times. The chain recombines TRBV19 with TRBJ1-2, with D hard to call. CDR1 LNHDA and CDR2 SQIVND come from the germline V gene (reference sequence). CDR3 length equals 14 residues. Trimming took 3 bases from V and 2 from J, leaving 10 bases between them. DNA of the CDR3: TGTGCCAGTAGTATCTCAACGGGAAACTATGGCTACACCTTC. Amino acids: CASSISTGNYGYTF.

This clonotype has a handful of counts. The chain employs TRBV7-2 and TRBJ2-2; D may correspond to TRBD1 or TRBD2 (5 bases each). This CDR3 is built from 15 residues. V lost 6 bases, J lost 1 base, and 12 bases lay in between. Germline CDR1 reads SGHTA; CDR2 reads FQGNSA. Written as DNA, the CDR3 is TGTGCCAGCAGACCCGGGACCGAGAACACCGGGGAGCTGTTTTTT. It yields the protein CASRPGTENTGELFF. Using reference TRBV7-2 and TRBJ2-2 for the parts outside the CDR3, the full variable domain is GAGVSQSPSNKVTEKGKDVELRCDPISGHTALYWYRQSLGQGLEFLIYFQGNSAPDKSGLPSDRFSAERTGGSVSTLTIQRTQQEDSAVYLCASRPGTENTGELFFGEGSRLTVL.

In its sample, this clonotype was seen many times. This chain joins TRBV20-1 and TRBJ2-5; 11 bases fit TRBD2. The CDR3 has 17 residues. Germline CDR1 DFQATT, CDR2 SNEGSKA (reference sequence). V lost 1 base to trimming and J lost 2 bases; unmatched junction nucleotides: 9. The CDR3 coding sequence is TGCAGTGCTAGAGGCCTCGGGACTAGCGGTTTACAAGAGACCCAGTACTTC. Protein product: CSARGLGTSGLQETQYF.